These 2 T cell receptor beta chains originate from one sample sequenced in a study of CD8 T cells in Susac syndrome (dated by TCRdb to about 2019). The method behind the library was the immunoSEQ multiplex PCR assay. RNA was extracted with the RNeasy kit and roughly 0.5 to 1 ug was reverse transcribed using random hexamers. The public reads were quality trimmed at Q25 with fastp and then assembled into clones with MiXCR by TCRdb, keeping productive beta chains. A single entry per CDR3 protein holds the most common genes and DNA from its merged rows. The sample table lists approximately 100,000 distinct CDR3 sequences, about 96% of them with a count of one. 0.096% of the sample rests with the top ten. Sequenced input: CD4+ T cells from PBMCs. Every receptor here comes from a human donor in good health.

The DNA of the CDR3 is TGTGCCAGCAGCCCCCCGGCGACAGGGGGCACCTACGAGCAGTACTTC. It is translated as CASSPPATGGTYEQYF. V usage is TRBV9 and J usage is TRBJ2-7, with 10 bases aligning to TRBD1. The CDR3 has 16 amino acids. Looked up from germline, CDR1 is SGDLS and CDR2 is YYNGEE. Germline trimming cut 4 bases from V and 2 bases from J; bases unmatched to any gene: 9.

This sequence joins TRBV7-6 and TRBJ2-1; perhaps D is TRBD1 or TRBD2 (8 bases each). The V end lost 5 bases, the J end lost 4 bases, and 21 bases lay between the germline ends. The CDR3 loop spans 17 amino acids. Germline CDR1 reads SGHVS; CDR2 reads FNYEAQ. CDR3 amino acids: CASSAGQGASGYNEQFF. Written as DNA, the CDR3 is TGTGCCAGCAGCGCCGGACAGGGCGCTAGCGGGTACAATGAGCAGTTCTTC.